This is a list of T cell receptor beta chains from one sample in a study of blood T cell repertoires in COVID-19. Produced via immunoSEQ multiplex PCR; TCRdb's table is partial and in-frame only. The sample contains hundreds of thousands of clones, around nine tenths of which appear only once. Sequencing was performed on peripheral blood. Receptor source: a man aged 55 to 69 with acute or convalescent COVID-19. CDR3s leave out the opening cysteine and the closing phenylalanine or tryptophan.

>TRBJ2-1|TRBV7-3
ASSPRDNYNEQF
>TRBJ2-6|TRBV5-4
ASSLYAGGSGANVLT
>TRBJ1-1|TRBV7-9
ASSFHRALNTEAF
>TRBJ1-2|TRBV27
ASSLRPRDGYT
>TRBJ1-4|TRBV28
ASSPPNRQEKLF
>TRBJ2-1|TRBV18
ASSQGQGLSNEQF
>TRBJ1-5|TRBV12-3/TRBV12-4
ASRRGSNQPQH
>TRBJ2-5|TRBV4-2
ASSQVQGETQY
>TRBJ1-1|TRBV4-2
ASSQERRAEAF
>TRBJ2-7|TRBV7-2
ASSRDKSSYEQY
>TRBJ1-4|TRBV12-5
ASGLVGRVGQPTNEKLF
>TRBJ1-2|TRBV24-1
ATSEAGINYGYT
>TRBJ2-3|TRBV5-4
ASSNPTGGSTDTQY
>TRBJ2-3|TRBV6-5
ASSQDRVMPDTQY
>TRBJ2-7|TRBV5-1
ASSSGTGSYEQY
>TRBJ2-1|TRBV18
ASSPGQGVVNEQF
>TRBJ2-3|TRBV5-1
ASSRAGADTQY
>TRBJ2-7|TRBV28
ASTSRYEQY
>TRBJ1-2|TRBV6-6
ASSPQSIQGFLDYGYT
>TRBJ1-5|TRBV27
ASSPWSVGAYSNQPQH
>TRBJ1-6|TRBV6-5
ASRAALYNSPLH
>TRBJ2-4|TRBV3-1/TRBV3-2
ASSPQDRRNIQY
>TRBJ2-1|TRBV7-3
ASSLRRGQGSYNEQF
>TRBJ2-2|TRBV27
ATTPDRDNTGELF
>TRBJ1-3|TRBV5-6
ASSVRHISGNTIY
>TRBJ2-7|TRBV7-9
ASSLTGTGVVAYEQY
>TRBJ1-1|TRBV6-5
ASSSPGGAAF
>TRBJ1-1|TRBV27
ASSLNYRGPTEAF
>TRBJ2-1|TRBV28
ASSAGSNEQF
>TRBJ2-3|TRBV24-1
ATSATGATDTQY
>TRBJ2-1|TRBV5-1
ASSPATGNSYNEQF
>TRBJ2-1|TRBV27
ASSPRLAGGFYNEQF
>TRBJ2-5|TRBV6-5
ASSYSGRGGQETQY
>TRBJ2-1|TRBV11-3
ASSPGLAGHNEQF
>TRBJ2-1|TRBV6-2/TRBV6-3
ASSLRGGARVEQF
>TRBJ1-1|TRBV6-5
ASSLQGAYNTEAF
>TRBJ1-5|TRBV19
ASNKGNSNQPQH
>TRBJ1-5|TRBV11-2
ASSLDRDQPQH
>TRBJ1-6|TRBV28
ASRTGQGNSPLH
>TRBJ2-4|TRBV2
ASWGGLKNIQY
>TRBJ1-2|TRBV2
ASIGRSGGPDGYT